Listed here are 21 T cell receptor beta chains from one sample, sequenced in a study of blood T cell repertoires in COVID-19. Measured with immunoSEQ multiplex PCR; TCRdb has only the in-frame clones, and not every one. The repertoire includes some 180,000 clones, 80% to 85% of them detected once, and roughly 7.2% sits in the top ten. The sequenced sample was peripheral blood. These receptors were taken from a woman in her 40s with COVID-19, enrolled during active disease.

This chain connects TRBV6-5 to TRBJ1-6; 10 bases are a match to TRBD1. Germline V CDR1 and CDR2: MNHEY, SVGAGI. After removal of 6 bases from V and 14 bases from J, the junction contained 7 bases not matched to a gene. This CDR3 is 13 amino acids long. The CDR3 sequence: CASRTGGKGTLHF. The CDR3 coding sequence is TGTGCCAGCAGGACAGGGGGCAAAGGAACCCTCCACTTT.

The chain has TRBV5-1 and TRBJ2-5; possibly TRBD1 for D (5 bases). Trimming cost V 7 bases and J 4 bases, with 8 bases left between them. Germline values: CDR1 SGHRS, CDR2 YFSETQ. The CDR3 covers 11 residues. This chain's CDR3 is CASWQGETQYF. The CDR3 DNA follows: TGCGCCAGCTGGCAGGGAGAGACCCAGTACTTC.

This clone was detected only once. The rearrangement joins TRBV9 to TRBJ1-1, with a possible D match to TRBD1 (5 bases). Trimming removed 3 bases at V and 8 bases at J, with 17 bases between. Germline CDR1 SGDLS, CDR2 YYNGEE. This CDR3 region has 14 residues. The DNA for the CDR3 is TGTGCCAGCAGCGGTACCCAGGGTACTTCCGAAGCTTTCTTT. Amino acids: CASSGTQGTSEAFF.

J is TRBJ1-1 and V is TRBV18; 7 bases match TRBD1. Unmatched junction bases numbered 8, after V lost 4 bases and J lost 6 bases. The CDR3 extends over 14 amino acids. CDR1 and CDR2 (germline): KGHSH, LQKENI. CDR3 residues: CASSLGGRKPEAFF. CDR3 coding DNA: TGTGCCAGCTCACTAGGGGGCAGGAAACCTGAAGCTTTCTTT.

This chain links TRBV7-3 with TRBJ2-3; 9 bases match TRBD2. The germline V gene has CDR1 SGHTA and CDR2 FQGTGA. Trimming took 5 bases from V and 7 from J; bases not matched to a gene: 13. The CDR3 is made up of 16 amino acids. CDR3 coding DNA: TGTGCCAGCAGCCGCGGGGGGGCTAGCGGGGAGAATACGCAGTATTTT. Residues: CASSRGGASGENTQYF.

The chain recombines TRBV21-1 with TRBJ1-2; the D call in the table, TRBD1, was not verified against the DNA. TRBV21-1 is a listed pseudogene. The CDR3 has 14 amino acids. The CDR3 nucleotides read TGTGCCAGCAGCCTCCCGGGACAGGGGAAGGGCTACACCTTC. Translation gives CASSLPGQGKGYTF.

J is TRBJ2-7 and V is TRBV4-1; D unresolved. Per the germline V gene, CDR1 is MGHRA and CDR2 is YSYEKL. The V gene lost 1 base and the J gene lost 1 base, with 8 bases spanning the gap. The CDR3 is made up of 14 amino acids. As DNA, the CDR3 is TGCGCCAGCAGCCAAGGGCTAGAGTCCTACGAGCAGTACTTC. Encoded protein: CASSQGLESYEQYF.

In its sample, this clone was seen once. J is TRBJ1-1 and V is TRBV12-5, with a tentative D call TRBD1 (6 bases). The germline V gene encodes CDR1 LGHNT and CDR2 FRNRAP. The CDR3 totals 18 residues. V was pared by 2 bases and J by 1 base, with 20 bases between. CDR3 residues: CASGLSLQGLLQNTEAFF. DNA of the CDR3: TGTGCTAGTGGTTTGTCTCTACAGGGATTATTGCAGAACACTGAAGCTTTCTTT.

The chain is built from TRBV28 and TRBJ1-2, with D tentatively TRBD1 (6 bases). Between the trimmed V and J ends, which lost 2 bases and 8 bases, there was a span of 21 bases. Germline lookup yields CDR1 MDHEN and CDR2 SYDVKM. The CDR3 length is 16 residues. The CDR3 is CASSLRRGQNLAGYTF. CDR3 coding DNA: TGTGCCAGCAGTTTACGGAGAGGACAGAACCTGGCGGGCTACACCTTC.

This chain links TRBV6-5 with TRBJ2-7; no definite D call. Per the germline V gene, CDR1 is MNHEY and CDR2 is SVGAGI. The CDR3 has 15 amino acids. V was cut by 0 bases and J by 4 bases, with 13 bases left in between. CDR3: CASSYSFTARYEQYF. The CDR3 DNA sequence: TGTGCCAGCAGTTACTCGTTTACCGCTCGGTACGAGCAGTACTTC.

V is TRBV3-1 (or the pseudogene TRBV3-2) and J is TRBJ2-7; TRBD2 might be the D (6 bases). CDR1 and CDR2 (germline): LGHDT, YNNKEL (reference sequence). The CDR3 spans 15 residues. V lost 5 bases and J lost 2, with 16 bases in between. This CDR3 reads CASSVSGGKAYEQYF. CDR3 nucleotides: TGTGCCAGCAGCGTTTCAGGCGGGAAGGCCTACGAGCAGTACTTC.

V gene TRBV18 combines with J gene TRBJ1-1; TRBD1 might be the D (6 bases). CDR1 and CDR2 (germline): KGHSH, LQKENI. CDR3 length: 14 residues. With 3 bases removed from V and 7 bases from J, the gap between germline ends came to 15 bases. This CDR3 reads CASSPRRPDSEAFF. In DNA form, the CDR3 reads TGTGCCAGCTCACCCCGACGCCCGGACAGTGAAGCTTTCTTT. Together with reference TRBV18 and TRBJ1-1, the CDR3 gives the full variable domain: NAGVMQNPRHLVRRRGQEARLRCSPMKGHSHVYWYRQLPEEGLKFMVYLQKENIIDESGMPKERFSAEFPKEGPSILRIQQVVRGDSAAYFCASSPRRPDSEAFFGQGTRLTVV.

The CDR3: CASSDLAGLYEQYF. The CDR3, as DNA: TGTGCCAGCAGTGATTTAGCGGGCCTCTACGAGCAGTACTTC. The chain combines TRBV2 with TRBJ2-7; 7 nucleotides match TRBD2. V trimming: 3 bases; J trimming: 3 bases; junction bases outside the gene matches: 5. CDR3 length: 14 residues. Looked up from germline, CDR1 is SNHLY and CDR2 is FYNNEI.

The chain is built from TRBV5-8 and TRBJ1-2; D is unclear. Trimming took off 2 bases at V and 6 bases at J, with 11 bases between the two ends. This CDR3 is built from 13 residues. The germline CDR1 and CDR2 sequences are SGHTS and YDEGEE. This CDR3 reads CASSFARRNGYTF. Written as DNA, the CDR3 is TGTGCCAGCAGCTTCGCCAGGAGGAATGGCTACACCTTC.

The rearrangement joins TRBV24-1 to TRBJ2-3; TRBD2 agrees at 15 bases. CDR3 length equals 20 residues. Trimming cost V 4 bases and J 3 bases; bases outside gene matches: 13. Germline loops: CDR1 KGHDR, CDR2 SFDVKD. CDR3: CATSETRWTSGRAWTDTQYF. Here the CDR3 DNA reads TGTGCCACCAGTGAGACAAGGTGGACTAGCGGGAGGGCCTGGACAGATACGCAGTATTTT.

This chain uses TRBV10-1 with TRBJ1-5; possibly TRBD1 for D (5 bases). Germline CDR1 WNHNN, CDR2 SYGVQD (reference sequence). This CDR3 spans 13 amino acids. V was cut by 4 bases and J by 7 bases, with 11 bases left in between. CDR3 sequence reads: CASSATAGQPQHF. The CDR3 nucleotides are TGCGCCAGCAGTGCTACGGCAGGGCAGCCCCAGCATTTT.

V is TRBV6-5 and J is TRBJ1-2; TRBD1 is a possible D gene (5 bases). Trimming took off 0 bases at V and 2 bases at J, with 7 bases between the two ends. Germline CDR1 MNHEY, CDR2 SVGAGI. The CDR3 spans 14 residues. The CDR3 protein is CASSYSDRNYGYTF. For the CDR3, the DNA is TGTGCCAGCAGTTACTCAGACAGAAACTATGGCTACACCTTC.

The chain uses TRBV7-9 and TRBJ2-1; D call uncertain. This CDR3 is built from 15 residues. Germline V CDR1 and CDR2: SEHNR, FQNEAQ (reference sequence). The V gene lost 5 bases and the J gene lost 7 bases, with 18 bases spanning the gap. Here the CDR3 DNA reads TGTGCCAGCAGCCCCTCGCTCCCGGGTGTGAATGAGCAGTTCTTC. This encodes CASSPSLPGVNEQFF.

The chain employs TRBV19 and TRBJ2-5; the match to TRBD2 covers 9 bases. V lost 8 bases to trimming and J lost 5 bases; unmatched junction nucleotides: 15. The CDR3 contains 16 residues. Per the germline V gene, CDR1 is LNHDA and CDR2 is SQIVND (reference sequence). CDR3 nucleotides: TGTGCCAGTCGAAAAATGGCGGGAGGGCCAAGGGAGACCCAGTACTTC. As protein: CASRKMAGGPRETQYF.

The gene calls are TRBV24-1 and TRBJ2-5; a possible D gene is TRBD2 (6 bases). Germline CDR1 reads KGHDR; CDR2 reads SFDVKD. The CDR3 is made up of 17 amino acids. Trimming shortened V by 3 bases and J by 5 bases, and 21 bases separated the two germline ends. The CDR3 region has the DNA TGTGCCACCAGTGATCCCCTCGGGGGTTGGACTTCGGAGACCCAGTACTTC. It codes for CATSDPLGGWTSETQYF.

The V and J genes are TRBV6-5 and TRBJ2-3; TRBD2 is a possible D gene (7 bases). This CDR3 has 16 residues. Trimming took 0 bases from V and 0 from J, leaving 10 bases between them. CDR1 MNHEY and CDR2 SVGAGI come from the germline V gene. The CDR3 nucleotides are TGTGCCAGCAGTTACTCGAGGGGGGGCAGCACAGATACGCAGTATTTT. This encodes CASSYSRGGSTDTQYF.